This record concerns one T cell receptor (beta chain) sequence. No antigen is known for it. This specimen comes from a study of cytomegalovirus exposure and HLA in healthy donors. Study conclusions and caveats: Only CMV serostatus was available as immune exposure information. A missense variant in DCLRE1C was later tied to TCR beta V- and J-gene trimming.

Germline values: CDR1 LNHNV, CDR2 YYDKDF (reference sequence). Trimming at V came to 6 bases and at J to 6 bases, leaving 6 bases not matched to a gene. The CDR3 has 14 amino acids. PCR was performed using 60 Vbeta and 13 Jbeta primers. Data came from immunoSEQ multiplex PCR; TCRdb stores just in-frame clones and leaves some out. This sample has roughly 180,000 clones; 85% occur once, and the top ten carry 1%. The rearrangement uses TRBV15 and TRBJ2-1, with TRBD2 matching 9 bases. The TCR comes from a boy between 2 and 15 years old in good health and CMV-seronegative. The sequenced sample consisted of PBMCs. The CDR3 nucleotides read TGTGCCACCAGTAGCGGGAGTTGGGTCAATGAGCAGTTCTTC. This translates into CATSSGSWVNEQFF.